This TCR beta chain was observed in a study of CD8+ T cells in alopecia areata (dated by TCRdb to between 2017 and 2018). Turning to the overall study: Treated patients were enrolled in an open-label pilot trial of oral tofacitinib at 5 to 10 mg twice daily for moderate-to-severe alopecia areata. TCRbeta CDR3 regions were amplified by immunoSEQ multiplex PCR using 35 Vbeta forward and 13 Jbeta reverse primers. Patients stayed on tofacitinib for 6 to 18 months and then had 6 months of follow-up off drug so that delayed response and recurrence could be assessed. For the treated patients, the SALT score, which quantifies what percentage of scalp surface area is affected, served as the measure of disease severity. Scalp clonality was compared among normal scalp (n=4), patchy alopecia areata scalp (n=8), and alopecia totalis/universalis scalp (n=8). Biopsies were taken from tofacitinib-treated patients at baseline and at 4 and 24 weeks of treatment, and a later scalp biopsy was taken in several of the tofacitinib-treated patients. In both human patients and the C3H/HeJ mouse model, the study applied high-throughput TCRbeta sequencing to look at T cell clonal expansion in alopecia areata. RNA was obtained with the PAXgene miRNA kit for fixed scalp, the miRNeasy kit for PBMCs, and the RNeasy kit for mouse skin. On the human side, TCRbeta sequencing was run on scalp tissue and on sorted CD4+ and CD8+ peripheral blood T cells from healthy controls and from alopecia areata patients with either patchy or totalis/universalis disease. The investigation overall reported the following: Because the treated cohort was small and had only one nonresponder, larger studies are needed to examine links between baseline CD8+ expansion and response. TCR sequences shared between patients were less clear than in mice, possibly partly because of HLA diversity in the patient population. Lesional scalp, especially in alopecia totalis/universalis, showed higher clonality and more expanded CD8+ clones than normal scalp, suggesting antigenic drive. Resident alphabeta T cells in normal human skin are also sequenced, complicating scalp TCR repertoire analysis, unlike mouse skin dominated by gammadelta T cells. Many expanded lesional clones were found to persist in scalp and blood during tofacitinib treatment, and relapse after treatment cessation may be partly explained by this persistence. Scalp clonality and the number of expanded CD8+ clones among the top 100 scalp clones were significantly decreased by tofacitinib.

Libraries were constructed by the immunoSEQ multiplex PCR assay. RNA was extracted from all samples and reverse transcribed into cDNA, which served as template for TCR sequencing. SuperScript III was used to make first-strand cDNA, primed with a 2:1 mix of oligo-dT and random hexamers. A synthetic immune receptor repertoire was used to gauge amplification bias, and whatever bias remained was removed computationally. The original methods were these. Raw reads were preprocessed to remove errors, and CDR3 was defined by IMGT conventions from the conserved cysteine to phenylalanine. To get clonality, Shannon entropy was normalized by log2 of the number of productive unique TCRs and the result was subtracted from 1. Whether scalp clones were CD4 or CD8 was inferred by matching scalp TCRbeta sequences against CD4 and CD8 repertoires sorted from blood. This is the immuneACCESS table as TCRdb keeps it, with only in-frame sequences that have V and J called. A part of the clones is gone; compared with another copy, unresolved V genes explain less than half, and the rest is unexplained. V and J calls plus clone size are reproduced from that table; the DNA served to infer D and trimming. This sample is represented by around 70,000 clones; roughly 30% of them were singletons. The top ten constitute just under 15% of the sample.

Taken with the paper, the label for time point translates to: about 4 weeks on oral tofacitinib. The treatment or condition tag for this specimen amounts to: oral pan-JAK inhibitor, 5-10 mg twice daily. Lesional scalp punch biopsies and peripheral blood were obtained from alopecia areata patients. PBMCs were isolated by density centrifugation and stained for CD3, CD4 and CD8, after which CD4+ and CD8+ T cells were sorted on a FACSAria. Measured from the cysteine to the phenylalanine, the CDR3 is 12 residues long. The retained sequence is limited to the CDR3, 36 bases, with the frame set at the first base. Between the V and J ends, shortened by 6 bases and 6 bases respectively, the junction contains 12 bases. The germline V gene (reference sequence) provides CDR1 LNHDA and CDR2 SQIVND. The table lists this clone with a few counts. No antigen is known for it. No much larger clone is present one base from it, and per-base qualities are unavailable.

The sequences come from CD8+ T cells sorted from blood, collected at week 4, from a patient treated with tofacitinib. The receptor comes from a human donor with alopecia areata. The sequence joins TRBV19 to TRBJ2-7, with the D segment possibly TRBD1 or TRBD2, each aligning over 5 bases. The encoded CDR3 is CASRDGTREQYF. The base sequence is TGTGCCAGTAGGGACGGGACGCGCGAGCAGTACTTC.